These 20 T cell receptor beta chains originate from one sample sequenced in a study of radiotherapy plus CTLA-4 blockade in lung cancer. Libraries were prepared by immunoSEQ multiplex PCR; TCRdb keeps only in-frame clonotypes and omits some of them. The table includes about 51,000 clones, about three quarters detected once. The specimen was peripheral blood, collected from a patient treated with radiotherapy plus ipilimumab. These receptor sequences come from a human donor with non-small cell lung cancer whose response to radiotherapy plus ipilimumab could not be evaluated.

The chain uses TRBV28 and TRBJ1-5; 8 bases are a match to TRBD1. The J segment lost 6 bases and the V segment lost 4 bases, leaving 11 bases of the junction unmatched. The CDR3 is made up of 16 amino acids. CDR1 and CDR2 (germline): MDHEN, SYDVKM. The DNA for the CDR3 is TGTGCCAGCAGTTCCCCCGGACAGGGAGGAGGTCAGCCCCAGCATTTT. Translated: CASSSPGQGGGQPQHF.

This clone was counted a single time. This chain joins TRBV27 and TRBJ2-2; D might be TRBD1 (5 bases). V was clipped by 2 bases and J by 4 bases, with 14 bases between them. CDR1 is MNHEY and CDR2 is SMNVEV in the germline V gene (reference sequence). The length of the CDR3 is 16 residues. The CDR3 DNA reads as TGTGCCAGCAGTTTAGGCGGCAGGGCATTCACCGGGGAGCTGTTTTTT. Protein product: CASSLGGRAFTGELFF.

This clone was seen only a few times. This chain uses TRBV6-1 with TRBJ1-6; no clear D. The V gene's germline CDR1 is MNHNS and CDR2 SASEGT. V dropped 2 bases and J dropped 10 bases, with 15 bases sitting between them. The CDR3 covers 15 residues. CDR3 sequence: CASSERRGWLSPLHF. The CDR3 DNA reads TGTGCCAGCAGTGAACGGCGGGGTTGGTTATCACCCCTCCACTTT.

CDR3 nucleotide sequence: TGTGCCAGCAGCATGGGTCACGGGGATGAGCAGTTCTTC. Amino acid sequence: CASSMGHGDEQFF. The V call is TRBV7-2, the J call TRBJ2-1; D may be TRBD2 (5 bases). V was cut by 5 bases and J by 8 bases, with 13 bases left in between. This CDR3 region has 13 residues. Germline V gene lookup returns CDR1 SGHTA and CDR2 FQGNSA. The full variable domain, completed using reference TRBV7-2 and TRBJ2-1, is GAGVSQSPSNKVTEKGKDVELRCDPISGHTALYWYRQSLGQGLEFLIYFQGNSAPDKSGLPSDRFSAERTGGSVSTLTIQRTQQEDSAVYLCASSMGHGDEQFFGPGTRLTVL.

The DNA of the CDR3 is TGTGCCAGCAGTTTATCGCCCCGGGGGGGCGCCGAAGCTTTCTTT. Its translation is CASSLSPRGGAEAFF. The chain uses TRBV28 and TRBJ1-1; a weak D match, TRBD1 (6 bases). V lost 1 base and J 8 bases, leaving 17 bases between the germline ends. Per germline, CDR1 MDHEN and CDR2 SYDVKM. CDR3 length: 15 residues. Using reference TRBV28 and TRBJ1-1 for the parts outside the CDR3, the full variable domain is DVKVTQSSRYLVKRTGEKVFLECVQDMDHENMFWYRQDPGLGLRLIYFSYDVKMKEKGDIPEGYSVSREKKERFSLILESASTNQTSMYLCASSLSPRGGAEAFFGQGTRLTVV.

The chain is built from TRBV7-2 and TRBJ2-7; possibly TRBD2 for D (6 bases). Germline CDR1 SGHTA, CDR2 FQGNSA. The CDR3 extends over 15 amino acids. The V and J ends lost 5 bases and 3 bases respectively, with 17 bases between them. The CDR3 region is CASSGPLGLNYEQYF. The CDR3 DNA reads TGTGCCAGCAGCGGGCCCCTGGGACTGAACTACGAGCAGTACTTC. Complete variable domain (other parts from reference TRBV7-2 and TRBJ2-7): GAGVSQSPSNKVTEKGKDVELRCDPISGHTALYWYRQSLGQGLEFLIYFQGNSAPDKSGLPSDRFSAERTGGSVSTLTIQRTQQEDSAVYLCASSGPLGLNYEQYFGPGTRLTVT.

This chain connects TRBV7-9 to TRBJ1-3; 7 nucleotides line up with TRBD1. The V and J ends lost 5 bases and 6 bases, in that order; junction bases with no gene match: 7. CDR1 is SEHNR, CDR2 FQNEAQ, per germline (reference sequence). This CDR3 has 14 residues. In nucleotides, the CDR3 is TGTGCCAGCAGCCGGCCCGGGACAGCAAACACCATATATTTT. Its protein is CASSRPGTANTIYF.

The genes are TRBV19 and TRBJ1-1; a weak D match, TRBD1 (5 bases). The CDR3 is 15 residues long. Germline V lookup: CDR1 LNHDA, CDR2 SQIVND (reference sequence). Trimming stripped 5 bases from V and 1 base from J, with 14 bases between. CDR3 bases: TGTGCCAGTAGTTCCCCGCGGGGGGAGAACACTGAAGCTTTCTTT. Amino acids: CASSSPRGENTEAFF. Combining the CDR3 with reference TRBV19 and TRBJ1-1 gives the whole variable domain DGGITQSPKYLFRKEGQNVTLSCEQNLNHDAMYWYRQDPGQGLRLIYYSQIVNDFQKGDIAEGYSVSREKKESFPLTVTSAQKNPTAFYLCASSSPRGENTEAFFGQGTRLTVV.

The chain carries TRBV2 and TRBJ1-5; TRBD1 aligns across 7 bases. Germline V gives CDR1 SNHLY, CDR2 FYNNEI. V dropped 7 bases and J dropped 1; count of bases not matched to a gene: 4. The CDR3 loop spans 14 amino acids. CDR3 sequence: CASNRGGSNQPQHF. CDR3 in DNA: TGTGCCAGCAACAGGGGCGGCAGCAATCAGCCCCAGCATTTT.

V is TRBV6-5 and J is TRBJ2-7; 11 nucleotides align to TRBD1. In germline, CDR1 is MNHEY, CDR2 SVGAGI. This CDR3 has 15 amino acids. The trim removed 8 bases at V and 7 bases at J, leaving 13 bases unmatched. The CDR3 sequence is CASSGGQGAAFEQYF. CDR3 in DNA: TGTGCCAGCTCTGGAGGACAGGGGGCAGCGTTTGAGCAGTACTTC.

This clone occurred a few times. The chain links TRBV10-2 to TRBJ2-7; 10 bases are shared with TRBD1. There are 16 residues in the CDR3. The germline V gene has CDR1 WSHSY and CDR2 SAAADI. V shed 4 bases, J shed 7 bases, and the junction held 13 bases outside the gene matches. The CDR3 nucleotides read TGCGCCAGCAGTGGGCCGTCCCGGGACAGGGGTGGGGAGCAGTACTTC. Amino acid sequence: CASSGPSRDRGGEQYF.

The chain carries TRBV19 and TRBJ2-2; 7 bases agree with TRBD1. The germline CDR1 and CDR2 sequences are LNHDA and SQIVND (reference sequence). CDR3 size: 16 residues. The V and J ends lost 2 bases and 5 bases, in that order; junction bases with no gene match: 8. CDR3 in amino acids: CASSIIKRTGTGELFF. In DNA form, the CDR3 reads TGTGCCAGTAGTATAATCAAGCGGACAGGAACCGGGGAGCTGTTTTTT.

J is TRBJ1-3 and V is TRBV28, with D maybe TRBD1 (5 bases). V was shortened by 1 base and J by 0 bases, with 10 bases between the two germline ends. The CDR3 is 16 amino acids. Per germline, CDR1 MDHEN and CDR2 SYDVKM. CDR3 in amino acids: CASSLLGTPSGNTIYF. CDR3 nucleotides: TGTGCCAGCAGTTTATTAGGGACTCCCTCTGGAAACACCATATATTTT.

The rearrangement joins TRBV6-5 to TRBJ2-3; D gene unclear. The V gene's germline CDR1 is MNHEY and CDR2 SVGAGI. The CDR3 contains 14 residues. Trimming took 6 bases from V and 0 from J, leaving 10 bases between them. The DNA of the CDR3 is TGTGCCAGCAGCCGAAGCGTAAGCACAGATACGCAGTATTTT. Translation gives CASSRSVSTDTQYF.

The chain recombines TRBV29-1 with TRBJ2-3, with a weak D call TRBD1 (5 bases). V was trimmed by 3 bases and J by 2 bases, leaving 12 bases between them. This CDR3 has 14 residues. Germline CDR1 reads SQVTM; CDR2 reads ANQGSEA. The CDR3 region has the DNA TGCAGCGTTGACCTGACAGCCCCCACAGATACGCAGTATTTT. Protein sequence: CSVDLTAPTDTQYF.

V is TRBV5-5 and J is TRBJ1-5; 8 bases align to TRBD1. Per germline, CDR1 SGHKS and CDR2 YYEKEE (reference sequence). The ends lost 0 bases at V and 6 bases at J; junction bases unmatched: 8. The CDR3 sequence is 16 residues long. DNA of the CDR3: TGTGCCAGCAGCTTGGCTTTTCTAGGACAGGGTCAGCCCCAGCATTTT. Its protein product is CASSLAFLGQGQPQHF. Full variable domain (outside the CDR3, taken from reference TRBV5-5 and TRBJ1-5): DAGVTQSPTHLIKTRGQQVTLRCSPISGHKSVSWYQQVLGQGPQFIFQYYEKEERGRGNFPDRFSARQFPNYSSELNVNALLLGDSALYLCASSLAFLGQGQPQHFGDGTRLSIL.

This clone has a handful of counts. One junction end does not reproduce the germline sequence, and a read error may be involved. CDR3 in amino acids: CASSLAIVTGELFF. CDR3 nucleotides: TGTGCCAGCAGTTTAGCCATTGTTACCGGGGAGCTGTTTTTT. V usage is TRBV7-6 and J usage is TRBJ2-2, with unresolved D. The CDR3 extends over 14 amino acids. CDR1 is SGHVS and CDR2 is FNYEAQ in the germline V gene.

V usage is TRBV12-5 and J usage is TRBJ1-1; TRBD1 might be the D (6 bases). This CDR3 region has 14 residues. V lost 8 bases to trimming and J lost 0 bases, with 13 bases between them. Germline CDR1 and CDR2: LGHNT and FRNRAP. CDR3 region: CASSPQGMNTEAFF. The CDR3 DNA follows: TGTGCTAGTTCGCCACAGGGAATGAACACTGAAGCTTTCTTT.

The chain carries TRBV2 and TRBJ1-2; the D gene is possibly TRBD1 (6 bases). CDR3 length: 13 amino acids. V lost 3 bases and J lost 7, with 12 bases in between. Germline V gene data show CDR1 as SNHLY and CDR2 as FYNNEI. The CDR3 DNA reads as TGTGCCAGCAGTGAGCAGGGGAGCGGTGGCTACACCTTC. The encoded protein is CASSEQGSGGYTF.

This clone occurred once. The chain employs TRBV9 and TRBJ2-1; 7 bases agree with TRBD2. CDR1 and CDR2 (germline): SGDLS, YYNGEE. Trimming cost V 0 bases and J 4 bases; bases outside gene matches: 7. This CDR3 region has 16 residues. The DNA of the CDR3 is TGTGCCAGCAGCGTAGTGGACGGGAGGAGGTACAATGAGCAGTTCTTC. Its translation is CASSVVDGRRYNEQFF. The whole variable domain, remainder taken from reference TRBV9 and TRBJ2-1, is DSGVTQTPKHLITATGQRVTLRCSPRSGDLSVYWYQQSLDQGLQFLIQYYNGEERAKGNILERFSAQQFPDLHSELNLSSLELGDSALYFCASSVVDGRRYNEQFFGPGTRLTVL.